The 19 T cell receptor beta chains given below trace back to one sample, sequenced in a study of T cell clonality in common variable immunodeficiency. The study, taken as a whole, reports: Reportedly, TCR beta sequences from common variable immunodeficiency showed fewer deletions and N-nucleotide insertions.

The antigens these receptors bind are not known. Repertoires were generated with immunoSEQ multiplex PCR, while TCRdb's copy carries only in-frame clones and drops some. The sample yields approximately 10,000 clones, without any singletons. Sequencing used peripheral blood mononuclear cells. Receptor source: a human donor with common variable immunodeficiency.

Many counts were recorded for this clone. The junction departs from germline at one end; a sequencing error may be responsible. The read is 3 residues too short to cover the CDR3 end, so that end is filled in from the germline J gene. The chain links TRBV4-2 to TRBJ1-6; D unclear. Germline-derived CDR1 and CDR2 are LGHNA and YNFKEQ. The CDR3 extends over 17 amino acids. The covered CDR3 bases are TGCGCCAGCAGCCAAGATGGCGGAAGCTCCTATAATTCACCC. This gives the protein CASSQDGGSSYNSP. The full CDR3 sequence reads CASSQDGGSSYNSPLHF.

This clone was recorded many times. Coverage ceases 3 residues before the CDR3 finishes, and the germline J gene fills in the end. The V call is TRBV5-6, the J call TRBJ1-2; 11 bases agree with TRBD1. With 4 bases clipped from V and 3 bases from J, the junction kept 5 bases outside the gene matches. CDR3 length: 15 residues. Germline values: CDR1 SGHDT, CDR2 YYEEEE. The CDR3 DNA, read in part, is TGTGCCAGCAGCCCTGGACAGGGGGCCTACTATGGC. This sequence encodes CASSPGQGAYYG. The CDR3 in full is CASSPGQGAYYGYTF.

Judged by abundance, this clone is medium-sized. The CDR3 goes on 3 residues after the read ends, and that part is filled in from the germline J gene. This chain uses TRBV7-2 with TRBJ2-3, with D possibly matching TRBD2 (6 bases). Germline CDR1 and CDR2: SGHTA and FQGNSA. The CDR3 contains 12 residues. The CDR3 sequence: CASSPRSGPQYF. CDR3 DNA, as far as it was read: TGTGCCAGCAGCCCCCGGAGCGGGCCG.

This clone was counted ten times or more. The CDR3 is cut off 3 residues early in the read; its end comes from the germline J gene. The chain couples TRBV5-5 to TRBJ2-3; TRBD1 matches 9 bases. The J segment lost 3 bases and the V segment lost 3 bases, leaving 5 bases of the junction unmatched. CDR3 size: 15 residues. Germline CDR1 SGHKS, CDR2 YYEKEE (reference sequence). The CDR3 sequence is CASSSTGQGTDTQYF. The part of the CDR3 DNA that was read is TGTGCCAGCAGCTCCACGGGACAGGGAACAGATACG.

In this sample, this clone turned up many times. The CDR3 goes on 3 residues after the read ends, and that part is filled in from the germline J gene. The genes are TRBV20-1 and TRBJ2-1, with TRBD2 matching 7 bases. The CDR3 totals 15 residues. CDR1 DFQATT and CDR2 SNEGSKA come from the germline V gene (reference sequence). Losses at the gene ends were 6 bases for V and 7 bases for J; bases not matched to a gene: 15. The CDR3 protein is CSAYGGRGQRNEQFF. The part of the CDR3 DNA that was read is TGCAGTGCCTACGGGGGGAGGGGCCAGAGGAATGAG.

This clone appeared many times. The read terminates 3 residues ahead of where the CDR3 ends, so the germline J gene completes it. The V call is TRBV5-1, the J call TRBJ2-2, with 8 nucleotides matching TRBD1. V lost 4 bases to trimming and J lost 3 bases; unmatched junction nucleotides: 5. This CDR3 region has 15 residues. The V gene's germline CDR1 is SGHRS and CDR2 YFSETQ. The CDR3: CASSPGQGYTGELFF. Incomplete CDR3 DNA: TGCGCCAGCAGCCCAGGACAGGGCTACACCGGGGAG. Full variable domain (remainder filled in from reference TRBV5-1 and TRBJ2-2): KAGVTQTPRYLIKTRGQQVTLSCSPISGHRSVSWYQQTPGQGLQFLFEYFSETQRNKGNFPGRFSGRQFSNSRSEMNVSTLELGDSALYLCASSPGQGYTGELFFGEGSRLTVL.

This clone has a count of ten or more. The observed sequence ends 3 residues before the CDR3 terminus, with the missing tail filled in from the germline J gene. This sequence joins TRBV20-1 and TRBJ2-3; D possibly corresponds to TRBD2 (6 bases). The germline V and J ends were trimmed by 1 base and 4 bases, with 12 bases remaining between them. Germline lookup yields CDR1 DFQATT and CDR2 SNEGSKA (reference sequence). The CDR3 has 14 residues. The CDR3 loop reads CSARGRGGADTQYF. The sequenced part of the CDR3 DNA is TGCAGTGCTAGAGGGCGGGGTGGGGCAGATACG.

This clone was seen many times. The sequence runs out 3 residues before the end of the CDR3; the remainder is reconstructed from the germline J gene. V and J are TRBV5-5 and TRBJ1-2; tentative D call: TRBD1 (6 bases). This CDR3 is 12 amino acids long. The germline CDR1 and CDR2 sequences are SGHKS and YYEKEE (reference sequence). The ends were cut back, 4 bases at V and 5 bases at J, with 9 bases in the middle. CDR3 in amino acids: CASSRTAYGYTF. CDR3 bases read: TGTGCCAGCAGCCGGACAGCTTATGGC.

Ten or more counts support this clone. With the read ending 3 residues before the CDR3 end, the germline J gene is used to fill in that end. The chain recombines TRBV10-1 with TRBJ2-1, with TRBD2 matching over 12 bases. Germline values: CDR1 WNHNN, CDR2 SYGVQD (reference sequence). This CDR3 spans 15 amino acids. After removal of 3 bases from V and 9 bases from J, the junction contained 6 bases not matched to a gene. CDR3 sequence reads: CASSDPSGGATEQFF. The CDR3 DNA, read in part, is TGCGCCAGCAGTGATCCTAGCGGGGGGGCCACTGAG.

This clone showed up many times. The DNA ends 3 residues before the CDR3 does, and the rest of the CDR3 is filled in from the germline J gene. V usage is TRBV6-1 and J usage is TRBJ2-4; 10 bases are a match to TRBD1. The trim removed 2 bases at V and 7 bases at J, leaving 5 bases unmatched. The CDR3 covers 15 residues. Looked up from germline, CDR1 is MNHNS and CDR2 is SASEGT. The CDR3 reads CASSEQTGGANIQYF. The CDR3 DNA, read in part, is TGTGCCAGCAGTGAACAGACAGGGGGCGCGAACATT.

This clone was observed at least ten times. The covered CDR3 bases are TGCAGTGCTAGACTAGCGGGACTCACAGATACG. As protein: CSARLAGLTDT. The CDR3, in full, reads CSARLAGLTDTQYF. The chain joins TRBV20-1 to TRBJ2-3, with TRBD2 matching over 9 bases. The CDR3 end is not reached by the read, which stops 3 residues before it; the germline J gene fills it in. CDR1 and CDR2 from the germline V gene are DFQATT and SNEGSKA (reference sequence). The CDR3 covers 14 residues. J lost 2 bases, V lost 2 bases, and 2 bases had no gene match.

The table lists this clone with many counts. The read falls 3 residues short of the CDR3 end, and the missing part is taken from the germline J gene. V and J are TRBV7-9 and TRBJ2-1; 9 nucleotides agree with TRBD1. The CDR3 has 14 residues. Looked up from germline, CDR1 is SEHNR and CDR2 is FQNEAQ (reference sequence). The V and J ends lost 4 bases and 5 bases, in that order; junction bases with no gene match: 3. CDR3 bases read: TGTGCCAGCAGCTCCTGGACAGGGGACAATGAG. Its protein is CASSSWTGDNE. The CDR3, in full, reads CASSSWTGDNEQFF.

This clone came up many times. The sequence runs out 3 residues before the end of the CDR3; the remainder is reconstructed from the germline J gene. The chain joins TRBV5-1 to TRBJ2-7; D is possibly TRBD1 (5 bases). The CDR3 runs 13 residues. V lost 2 bases, J lost 6 bases, and 12 bases lay in between. CDR1 is SGHRS, CDR2 YFSETQ, per germline. The sequenced part of the CDR3 DNA is TGCGCCAGCAGCTTCCTAGGGGCCGCCGAG. This codes for CASSFLGAAE. The full CDR3 sequence reads CASSFLGAAEQYF.

This clone was observed many times. The CDR3 bases that were read are TGTGCCAGCAGACAGGGGTCTCAGCCC. Translated: CASRQGSQP. The full CDR3 protein is CASRQGSQPQHF. The gene calls are TRBV2 and TRBJ1-5; 7 bases are a match to TRBD1. The sequenced fragment ends 3 residues before the CDR3 boundary, so the rest is inferred from the germline J gene. This CDR3 is built from 12 residues. Looked up from germline, CDR1 is SNHLY and CDR2 is FYNNEI. V trimming: 6 bases; J trimming: 6 bases; junction bases outside the gene matches: 2.

This clone showed up many times. The missing CDR3 end, 3 residues past where the read stops, is filled in from the germline J gene. The genes are TRBV29-1 and TRBJ1-2, with TRBD1 matching over 10 bases. This CDR3 is 11 amino acids long. CDR1 and CDR2 from the germline V gene are SQVTM and ANQGSEA. Trimming cost V 6 bases and J 6 bases; bases outside gene matches: 1. The CDR3 is CSVGQGDGYTF. The part of the CDR3 DNA that was read is TGCAGCGTAGGACAGGGGGATGGC. Full variable domain (outside the CDR3, taken from reference TRBV29-1 and TRBJ1-2): SAVISQKPSRDICQRGTSLTIQCQVDSQVTMMFWYRQQPGQSLTLIATANQGSEATYESGFVIDKFPISRPNLTFSTLTVSNMSPEDSSIYLCSVGQGDGYTFGSGTRLTVV.

This clone was recorded many times. From the germline J gene comes the end of the CDR3, since the read stops 3 residues before it. The V gene is TRBV18, the J gene TRBJ2-7; D gene ambiguous. The CDR3 has 13 residues. Trimming took 3 bases from V and 1 from J, leaving 7 bases between them. The germline V gene has CDR1 KGHSH and CDR2 LQKENI. CDR3 bases read: TGTGCCAGCTCACCGGGCACTTCCTACGAG. The encoded protein is CASSPGTSYE. The full CDR3 protein is CASSPGTSYEQYF.

This clone was observed at least ten times. The read terminates 3 residues before the CDR3 end, so the remaining end is supplied by the germline J gene. The chain is built from TRBV19 and TRBJ1-4; 7 nucleotides agree with TRBD1. The V gene's germline CDR1 is LNHDA and CDR2 SQIVND (reference sequence). V was clipped by 3 bases and J by 4 bases; unmatched bases: 5. This CDR3 is 15 amino acids long. The sequenced CDR3 bases are TGTGCCAGTAGTATGGGGACAGCCCTTAATGAAAAA. As protein: CASSMGTALNEK. In full, the CDR3 is CASSMGTALNEKLFF.

This clone was observed at least ten times. The sequence runs out 3 residues before the end of the CDR3; the remainder is reconstructed from the germline J gene. This chain uses TRBV2 with TRBJ1-1, with D hard to call. The CDR3 is made up of 12 amino acids. Germline V CDR1 and CDR2: SNHLY, FYNNEI. Here the CDR3 reads CASSDQRGWAFF. The sequenced part of the CDR3 DNA is TGTGCCAGCAGTGACCAACGGGGTTGG.

This clone is termed medium-sized. The read ends 3 residues shy of where the CDR3 ends; the end is completed using the germline J gene. The chain has TRBV4-1 and TRBJ1-3; D not resolved. Germline CDR1 reads MGHRA; CDR2 reads YSYEKL. Between the trimmed V and J ends, which lost 1 base and 2 bases, there was a span of 12 bases. The CDR3 has 16 amino acids. The CDR3 sequence is CASSQAPGVAGNTIYF. CDR3 DNA (partial): TGCGCCAGCAGCCAAGCCCCCGGGGTAGCTGGAAACACC.